The sequence of this T cell receptor beta chain was determined in a study of T cells in Graves' hyperthyroidism and ophthalmopathy. Study-level results: Ophthalmopathy was predicted by the model a median of approximately 6.6 months ahead of onset. The blood repertoire included most of the expanded thyroid clonotypes above 0.001.

This clonotype was seen many times. What it binds is unknown. TCR beta CDR3 regions were amplified from RNA. Initially, a first-round RT-PCR of the TCR CDR3 employed the HTBI primer set. Each CDR3 protein gets one entry after TCRdb re-called the multiplex PCR reads with MiXCR. Here the sample spans approximately 490,000 distinct CDR3 sequences, roughly 22% being singletons. Per germline, CDR1 MDHEN and CDR2 SYDVKM. The J segment lost 4 bases and the V segment lost 6 bases, leaving 5 bases of the junction unmatched. The CDR3 is 13 amino acids. Patients with uncontrolled infections, other autoimmune diseases, pregnancy or lactation were excluded.

Sequences were obtained from blood. This sequence originates from a woman in her 70s with Graves' ophthalmopathy. This chain uses TRBV28 with TRBJ1-2, with 7 bases lining up with TRBD1. The CDR3: CASRTTGFYGYTF. The CDR3 bases are TGTGCCAGCAGGACGACAGGGTTCTATGGCTACACCTTC.